The T cell receptor (beta chain) under discussion was sequenced for a study of blood T cell repertoires in COVID-19. Study background: Sources were T cells, B-cell-depleted T cells, or PBMCs; the material itself was cDNA or gDNA.

Authors' analysis steps: Estimated nucleated cell counts came from reference gene primer amplification. Measured with immunoSEQ multiplex PCR; TCRdb has only the in-frame clones, and not every one. V and J calls and clone size come straight from that table; D and trimming were deduced from the DNA. The data show some 350,000 clones, with 70% to 90% seen just once and around 2.8% held by the top ten. The Seattle site enrolled patients during active infection and followed them longitudinally. The CDR3 spans 15 residues. J lost 5 bases, V lost 2 bases, and 8 bases had no gene match. Germline V gene lookup returns CDR1 MDHEN and CDR2 SYDVKM.

The TCR was taken from a woman aged 25 to 39 with COVID-19, enrolled during active disease. The sample was peripheral blood. The chain couples TRBV28 to TRBJ1-2, with 7 bases identical to TRBD1. CDR3 amino acids: CASSLVSGQKYGYTF. The CDR3 DNA reads as TGTGCCAGCAGTTTAGTATCGGGACAGAAATATGGCTACACCTTC.